A selection of T cell receptor beta chains follows, all from one sample in a study of CD8 T cells in ankylosing spondylitis. TCRdb ran MiXCR on the 5' RACE reads and lists one entry per CDR3 protein. The sample includes just under 350,000 distinct CDR3 sequences, roughly 15% seen only once; the top ten take roughly 1.1%. The sequenced sample was blood, either unsorted or a sorted T cell fraction (not recorded which). These receptors were collected from a male donor with ankylosing spondylitis or in good health (not recorded which). Both conserved end residues are part of each CDR3. A D gene is named only where the DNA matches it firmly. Some rows have no size entry. The others give once, few or many, or a class for an expanded clone.

TRBJ2-5	TRBV5-1	.	.	CASSPKRETQYF	TGCGCCAGCAGCCCAAAGAGAGAGACCCAGTACTTC
TRBJ1-1	TRBV6-1	TRBD1	few	CASSEAWTGVAFF	TGTGCCAGCAGTGAAGCTTGGACAGGGGTCGCTTTCTTT
TRBJ2-1	TRBV20-1	.	many	CSAISGYSYNEQFF	TGCAGTGCTATTAGCGGTTACTCCTACAATGAGCAGTTCTTC
TRBJ1-1	TRBV6-6	.	.	CASSKGLGTEAFF	TGTGCCAGCAGCAAGGGGCTGGGAACTGAAGCTTTCTTT
TRBJ2-1	TRBV7-9	.	.	CASSPPRKGSYNEQFF	TGTGCCAGCAGCCCCCCCCGGAAAGGATCCTACAATGAGCAGTTCTTC
TRBJ2-7	TRBV12-3/TRBV12-4	.	.	CASSFDSYYEQYF	TGTGCCAGCAGTTTTGACAGCTACTACGAGCAGTACTTC
TRBJ1-6	TRBV12-3/TRBV12-4	TRBD1	.	CASSSPGQGPGSPLHF	TGTGCCAGCAGTTCCCCTGGACAGGGACCGGGCTCACCCCTCCACTTT
TRBJ1-5	TRBV7-2	.	many	CASSLRGNQPQHF	TGTGCCAGCAGCTTAAGAGGGAATCAGCCCCAGCATTTT
TRBJ2-3	TRBV5-1	.	.	CASSLDILSSTDTQYF	TGCGCCAGCAGCTTGGACATTCTTTCTAGCACAGATACGCAGTATTTT
TRBJ2-1	TRBV20-1	TRBD1	.	CSARPGTGPNNEQFF	TGCAGTGCTAGGCCCGGGACAGGGCCCAACAATGAGCAGTTCTTC
TRBJ2-7	TRBV7-2	.	few	CASSLGQVFSYEQYF	TGTGCCAGCAGCTTAGGACAGGTCTTCTCCTACGAGCAGTACTTC
TRBJ2-7	TRBV12-3/TRBV12-4	.	.	CASSFGASYEQYF	TGTGCCAGCAGTTTTGGCGCGTCCTACGAGCAGTACTTC
TRBJ2-3	TRBV4-1	.	many	CASSQTGVGTDTQYF	TGCGCCAGCAGCCAAACGGGAGTCGGCACAGATACGCAGTATTTT
TRBJ2-7	TRBV10-3	.	.	CAITATDSEQYF	TGTGCCATCACGGCGACGGACTCCGAGCAGTACTTC
TRBJ1-1	TRBV6-5	.	few	CASSFGHFRGTEAFF	TGTGCCAGCAGTTTTGGACATTTCCGTGGCACTGAAGCTTTCTTT
TRBJ1-5	TRBV5-1	.	few	CASSLGGNSNQPQHF	TGCGCCAGCAGCTTGGGAGGGAATAGCAATCAGCCCCAGCATTTT
TRBJ1-5	TRBV12-3/TRBV12-4	.	.	CASSPRQGNQPQHF	TGTGCCAGCAGTCCCCGACAGGGCAATCAGCCCCAGCATTTT
TRBJ2-3	TRBV5-1	.	few	CASAAGRGPGDTQYF	TGCGCCAGCGCCGCCGGGAGGGGGCCGGGAGATACGCAGTATTTT
TRBJ2-7	TRBV6-5	.	.	CASSYSASSYEQYF	TGTGCCAGCAGTTACTCGGCGAGCTCCTACGAGCAGTACTTC
TRBJ2-2	TRBV29-1	.	once	CSVRVSVNTGELFF	TGCAGCGTTCGAGTTTCGGTAAACACCGGGGAGCTGTTTTTT
TRBJ1-1	TRBV4-1	.	.	CASSQDPTYTEAFF	TGCGCCAGCAGCCAAGACCCAACGTATACTGAAGCTTTCTTT
TRBJ2-5	TRBV2	TRBD2	.	CASSALASGRAKTQYF	TGTGCCAGCAGTGCGTTAGCTAGCGGGAGGGCCAAGACCCAGTACTTC
TRBJ2-1	TRBV20-1	.	.	CSASLTYNEQFF	TGCAGTGCTAGTCTAACCTACAATGAGCAGTTCTTC
TRBJ1-2	TRBV12-3/TRBV12-4	TRBD1	many	CASSLSEGAGYGYTF	TGTGCCAGCAGTTTATCCGAGGGGGCCGGCTATGGCTACACCTTC
TRBJ2-1	TRBV6-2/TRBV6-3	.	many	CASGGSGVNEQFF	TGTGCCAGCGGGGGGTCTGGGGTTAATGAGCAGTTCTTC
TRBJ2-3	TRBV12-3/TRBV12-4	.	few	CASTAREVGDTQYF	TGTGCCAGCACAGCCAGGGAGGTCGGGGATACGCAGTATTTT
TRBJ2-7	TRBV7-2	.	few	CASSLNSFSYEQYF	TGTGCCAGCAGCCTGAATAGTTTCTCCTACGAGCAGTACTTC
TRBJ2-7	TRBV6-5	TRBD1	many	CASSYSGTGGYEQYF	TGTGCCAGCAGTTACTCTGGGACAGGGGGTTACGAGCAGTACTTC
TRBJ2-7	TRBV12-3/TRBV12-4	.	many	CASSLGIQNEQYF	TGTGCCAGCAGTTTGGGGATACAGAACGAGCAGTACTTC
TRBJ1-2	TRBV3-1	.	many	CASSQVGDGYTF	TGTGCCAGCAGCCAAGTCGGGGATGGCTACACCTTC
TRBJ2-7	TRBV20-1	.	.	CSAPSWMQSYEQYF	TGCAGTGCCCCCTCCTGGATGCAGAGCTACGAGCAGTACTTC
TRBJ2-3	TRBV18	.	few	CASSPLAGTMHTDTQYF	TGTGCCAGCTCACCCTTGGCCGGGACCATGCACACAGATACGCAGTATTTT
TRBJ2-7	TRBV9	.	few	CASSVGDQSSYEQYF	TGTGCCAGCAGCGTAGGGGACCAGAGCTCCTACGAGCAGTACTTC
TRBJ1-6	TRBV25-1	.	few	CASSESRASPLHF	TGTGCCAGCAGTGAATCCAGGGCTTCACCCCTCCACTTT
TRBJ1-2	TRBV6-6	.	.	CASSYPNYGYTF	TGTGCCAGCAGTTATCCGAACTATGGCTACACCTTC
TRBJ2-1	TRBV5-6	.	many	CASSPSRYNEQFF	TGTGCCAGCAGCCCCTCCCGGTACAATGAGCAGTTCTTC
TRBJ1-5	TRBV12-3/TRBV12-4	.	.	CASSLDWDQPQHF	TGTGCCAGCAGTTTAGACTGGGATCAGCCCCAGCATTTT
TRBJ2-3	TRBV20-1	.	.	CSASAGHSTDTQYF	TGCAGTGCTTCAGCGGGCCACAGCACAGATACGCAGTATTTT
TRBJ2-7	TRBV5-1	.	.	CASSLRAGGNEQYF	TGCGCCAGCAGCTTGAGGGCAGGGGGGAACGAGCAGTACTTC
TRBJ2-5	TRBV11-2	.	.	CASSPLVGKQETQYF	TGTGCCAGCAGCCCCCTAGTCGGCAAACAAGAGACCCAGTACTTC
TRBJ2-3	TRBV4-2	TRBD2	.	CASSQPGLAGEGRTDTQYF	TGTGCCAGCAGCCAGCCAGGACTAGCGGGAGAGGGACGCACAGATACGCAGTATTTT
TRBJ1-6	TRBV6-1	.	many	CASSEARGLRLSPLHF	TGTGCCAGCAGTGAAGCGCGTGGCCTCCGACTGTCACCCCTCCACTTT
TRBJ2-7	TRBV12-3/TRBV12-4	TRBD2	few	CASSSLPAGSSYEQYF	TGTGCCAGCAGTTCCCTTCCAGCGGGGAGCTCCTACGAGCAGTACTTC
TRBJ2-1	TRBV7-2	.	.	CASSRDPPGSYNEQFF	TGTGCCAGCAGCCGGGACCCCCCGGGATCCTACAATGAGCAGTTCTTC
TRBJ2-3	TRBV29-1	.	many	CSTSQGLRDTQYF	TGCAGCACGTCCCAGGGGTTACGGGATACGCAGTATTTT
TRBJ1-1	TRBV5-6	.	few	CASSPQGIAEAFF	TGTGCCAGCAGCCCCCAGGGGATCGCTGAAGCTTTCTTT